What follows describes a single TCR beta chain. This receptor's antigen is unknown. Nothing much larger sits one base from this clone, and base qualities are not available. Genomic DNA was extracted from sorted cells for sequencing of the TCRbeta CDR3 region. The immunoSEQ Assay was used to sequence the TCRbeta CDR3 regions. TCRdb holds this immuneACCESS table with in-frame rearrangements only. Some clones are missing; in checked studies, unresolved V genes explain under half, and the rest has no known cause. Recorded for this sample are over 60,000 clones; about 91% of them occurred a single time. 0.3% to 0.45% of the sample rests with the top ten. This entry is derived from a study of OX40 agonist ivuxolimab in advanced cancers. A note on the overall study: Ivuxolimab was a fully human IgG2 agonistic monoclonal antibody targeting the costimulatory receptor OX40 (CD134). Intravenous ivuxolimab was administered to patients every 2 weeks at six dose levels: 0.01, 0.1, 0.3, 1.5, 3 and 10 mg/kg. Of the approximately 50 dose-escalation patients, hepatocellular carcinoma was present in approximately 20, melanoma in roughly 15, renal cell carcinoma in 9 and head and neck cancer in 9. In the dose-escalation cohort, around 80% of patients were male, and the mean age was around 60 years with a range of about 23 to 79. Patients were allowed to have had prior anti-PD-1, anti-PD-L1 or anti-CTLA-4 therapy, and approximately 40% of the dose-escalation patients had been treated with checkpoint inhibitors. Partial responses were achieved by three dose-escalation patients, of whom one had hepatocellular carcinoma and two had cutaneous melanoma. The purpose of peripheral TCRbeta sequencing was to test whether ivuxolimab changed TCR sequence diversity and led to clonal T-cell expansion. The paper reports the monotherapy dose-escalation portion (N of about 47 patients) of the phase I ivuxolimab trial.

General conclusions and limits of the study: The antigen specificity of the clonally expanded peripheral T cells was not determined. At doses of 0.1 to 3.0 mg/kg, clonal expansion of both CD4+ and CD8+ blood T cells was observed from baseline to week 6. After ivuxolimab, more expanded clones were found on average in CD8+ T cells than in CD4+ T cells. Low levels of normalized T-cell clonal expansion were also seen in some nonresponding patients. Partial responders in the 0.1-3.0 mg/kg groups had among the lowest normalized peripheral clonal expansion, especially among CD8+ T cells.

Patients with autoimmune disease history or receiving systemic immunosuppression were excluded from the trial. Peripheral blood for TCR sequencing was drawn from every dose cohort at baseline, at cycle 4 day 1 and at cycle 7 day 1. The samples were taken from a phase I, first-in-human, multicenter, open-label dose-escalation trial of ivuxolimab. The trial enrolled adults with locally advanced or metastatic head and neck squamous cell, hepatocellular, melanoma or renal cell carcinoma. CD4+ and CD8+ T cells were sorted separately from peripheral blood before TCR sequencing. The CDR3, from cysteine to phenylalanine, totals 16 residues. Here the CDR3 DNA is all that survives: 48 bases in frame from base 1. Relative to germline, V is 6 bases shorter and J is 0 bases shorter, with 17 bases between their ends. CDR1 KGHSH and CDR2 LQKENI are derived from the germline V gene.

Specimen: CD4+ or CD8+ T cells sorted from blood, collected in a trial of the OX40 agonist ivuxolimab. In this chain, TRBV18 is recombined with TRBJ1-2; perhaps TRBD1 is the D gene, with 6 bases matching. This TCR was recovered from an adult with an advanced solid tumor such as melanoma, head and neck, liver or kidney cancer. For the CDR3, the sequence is CASSPTQGPANYGYTF. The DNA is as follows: TGTGCCAGCTCTCCGACACAGGGTCCCGCTAACTATGGCTACACCTTC.